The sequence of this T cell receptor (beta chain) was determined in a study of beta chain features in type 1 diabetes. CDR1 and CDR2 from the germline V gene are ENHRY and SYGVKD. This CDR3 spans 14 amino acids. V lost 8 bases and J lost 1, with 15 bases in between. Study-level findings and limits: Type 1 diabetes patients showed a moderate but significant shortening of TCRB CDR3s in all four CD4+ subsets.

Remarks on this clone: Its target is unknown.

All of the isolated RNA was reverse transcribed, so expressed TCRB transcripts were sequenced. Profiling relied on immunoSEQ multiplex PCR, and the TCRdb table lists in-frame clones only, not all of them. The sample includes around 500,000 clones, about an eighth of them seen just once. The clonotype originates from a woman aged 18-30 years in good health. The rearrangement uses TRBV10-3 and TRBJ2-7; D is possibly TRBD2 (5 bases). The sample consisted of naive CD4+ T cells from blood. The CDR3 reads CAIGEIGRSYEQYF. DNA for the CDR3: TGTGCCATCGGGGAAATAGGGAGATCCTACGAGCAGTACTTC.